These 24 T cell receptor beta chains were sequenced from one sample in a study of blood T cells in healthy people across ages. The authors ran a second PCR of about 7 to 11 cycles using a sample-barcoded 5' primer and a J-beta primer mix. TCRdb reprocessed the 5' RACE reads with MiXCR, giving one entry per CDR3 protein. The profile shows some 1,500,000 distinct CDR3 sequences, approximately 39% of them singletons. Material for sequencing was blood. The source is a young woman in good health.

This clonotype was seen more than once but under ten times. CDR3 sequence reads: CASSRLGSGSYNEQFF. Here the CDR3 DNA reads TGCGCCAGCAGCCGACTCGGGTCGGGATCCTACAATGAGCAGTTCTTC. The chain carries TRBV4-1 and TRBJ2-1; maybe TRBD2 (5 bases). This CDR3 contains 16 residues. The germline V gene encodes CDR1 MGHRA and CDR2 YSYEKL. V was shortened by 4 bases and J by 1 base, with 14 bases between the two germline ends.

This clonotype was seen only a few times. The chain employs TRBV9 and TRBJ2-5; D not resolved. CDR3 length equals 15 residues. With 1 base removed from V and 0 bases from J, the gap between germline ends came to 10 bases. The germline V gene encodes CDR1 SGDLS and CDR2 YYNGEE. The CDR3 nucleotides are TGTGCCAGCAGCGTAACTCCTGGATACCAAGAGACCCAGTACTTC. Protein sequence: CASSVTPGYQETQYF.

The rearrangement links TRBV27 to TRBJ2-3; the match to TRBD2 covers 15 bases. The CDR3 covers 15 residues. Per the germline V gene, CDR1 is MNHEY and CDR2 is SMNVEV (reference sequence). Trimming removed 4 bases from V and 7 bases from J; junction bases left unmatched: 3. The chain's CDR3 is CASSSGTSGRYTQYF. The CDR3 nucleotides are TGTGCCAGCAGTTCCGGGACTAGCGGGAGGTATACGCAGTATTTT.

The rearrangement joins TRBV29-1 to TRBJ2-3; 9 bases line up with TRBD2. This CDR3 has 15 amino acids. V lost 6 bases to trimming and J lost 3 bases; unmatched junction nucleotides: 10. The germline CDR1 and CDR2 sequences are SQVTM and ANQGSEA. CDR3 sequence reads: CSVAGAGGLTDTQYF. DNA for the CDR3: TGCAGCGTGGCGGGAGCGGGGGGCCTTACAGATACGCAGTATTTT.

This clonotype was observed a handful of times. The genes are TRBV12-3 or TRBV12-4 and TRBJ2-7; 8 bases are a match to TRBD2. The CDR3 is made up of 15 amino acids. V shed 1 base, J shed 4 bases, and the junction held 6 bases outside the gene matches. The CDR3 DNA reads TGTGCCAGCAGTTTAGAAGCCGGGAGGGGGTACGAGCAGTACTTC. Its protein product is CASSLEAGRGYEQYF.

The J gene is TRBJ1-5, the V gene TRBV6-5, with unresolved D. Germline V CDR1 and CDR2: MNHEY, SVGAGI. The CDR3 has 13 residues. The V and J ends lost 5 bases and 3 bases respectively, with 8 bases between them. The CDR3 bases are TGTGCCAGCAGTGGAGGGTACAATCAGCCCCAGCATTTT. It codes for CASSGGYNQPQHF.

The chain links TRBV6-2 or TRBV6-3 to TRBJ1-1; 9 nucleotides align to TRBD1. The V segment lost 5 bases and the J segment 10 bases; nucleotides outside the gene matches: 5. The CDR3 is 12 amino acids. Germline V gene sequence: CDR1 MNHEY, CDR2 SVGEGT. Here the CDR3 reads CASSRTGGSAFF. CDR3 nucleotide sequence: TGTGCCAGCAGTCGAACAGGGGGCTCAGCTTTCTTT.

This clonotype has ten or more counts. This chain uses TRBV20-1 with TRBJ2-3; TRBD2 matches 13 bases. Germline V lookup: CDR1 DFQATT, CDR2 SNEGSKA (reference sequence). V shed 0 bases and J 6 bases; nucleotides not matched to a gene: 9. This CDR3 contains 17 residues. The CDR3 DNA is TGCAGTGCTAGAGATCCGATCACTAGCGGGAGGGCCGATACGCAGTATTTT. Protein: CSARDPITSGRADTQYF.

For this clonotype: The junction departs from the called germline gene at one end, perhaps through a read error. The V gene is TRBV4-1, the J gene TRBJ2-5; 9 bases are a match to TRBD1. Germline CDR1 is MGHRA and CDR2 is YSYEKL. CDR3 length: 13 residues. CDR3 bases: TGCGCCAACAGCATACAGGGGGCGGGTGAGCAGTACTTC. Translation: CANSIQGAGEQYF.

This sequence joins TRBV7-9 and TRBJ2-1, with TRBD2 identical over 12 bases. Germline V gene lookup returns CDR1 SEHNR and CDR2 FQNEAQ (reference sequence). V lost 3 bases and J lost 5; bases outside the gene matches: 5. The CDR3 is made up of 16 amino acids. CDR3 bases: TGTGCCAGCAGCTTGGGGACTAGCGGGTATCACAATGAGCAGTTCTTC. Translating gives CASSLGTSGYHNEQFF.

About this clonotype: This could be a read error, since a much larger clone is one nucleotide away. The rearrangement links TRBV6-5 to TRBJ2-6; D is possibly TRBD2 (5 bases). Germline lookup yields CDR1 MNHEY and CDR2 SVGAGI. Between the trimmed V and J ends, which lost 2 bases and 5 bases, there was a span of 7 bases. The CDR3 totals 14 residues. The CDR3 reads CASSYPGRANVLTF. CDR3 sequence (DNA): TGTGCCAGCAGTTACCCGGGGAGGGCCAACGTCCTGACTTTC.

The chain links TRBV6-1 to TRBJ1-2; TRBD1 agrees at 9 bases. Germline lookup yields CDR1 MNHNS and CDR2 SASEGT. Unmatched junction bases numbered 7, after V lost 8 bases and J lost 3 bases. The CDR3 runs to 14 residues. As DNA, the CDR3 is TGTGCCAGCGGAATACAGGGGGCGTACTATGGCTACACCTTC. As protein: CASGIQGAYYGYTF.

The chain employs TRBV29-1 and TRBJ2-1; D ambiguous. The germline V and J ends were trimmed by 4 bases and 8 bases, with 15 bases remaining between them. Germline V gene data show CDR1 as SQVTM and CDR2 as ANQGSEA. The CDR3 runs 13 residues. CDR3 nucleotide sequence: TGCAGCGTTGGGGCAATTGTAGGCGATGAGCAGTTCTTC. It yields the protein CSVGAIVGDEQFF.

This chain connects TRBV6-2 or TRBV6-3 to TRBJ1-1; TRBD1 is a possible D gene (5 bases). In germline, CDR1 is MNHEY, CDR2 SVGEGT. The CDR3 totals 15 residues. V was pared by 0 bases and J by 6 bases, with 14 bases between. CDR3 loop: CASSYSNGEGSEAFF. CDR3 bases: TGTGCCAGCAGTTACTCGAACGGGGAGGGGTCTGAAGCTTTCTTT.

The chain has TRBV5-1 and TRBJ2-7; 7 nucleotides line up with TRBD2. The trim removed 6 bases at V and 1 base at J, leaving 10 bases unmatched. CDR1 SGHRS and CDR2 YFSETQ come from the germline V gene. The CDR3 covers 15 residues. CDR3 in amino acids: CASKFGGTISYEQYF. CDR3 sequence (DNA): TGCGCCAGCAAATTCGGGGGGACTATATCCTACGAGCAGTACTTC.

This clonotype was counted between two and nine times. The chain has TRBV5-1 and TRBJ2-7, with D unresolved. CDR1 is SGHRS, CDR2 YFSETQ, per germline. V dropped 5 bases and J dropped 3 bases, with 15 bases sitting between them. CDR3 length equals 14 residues. In DNA form, the CDR3 reads TGCGCCAGCAGGGTAGCTCATTCCCTCTACGAGCAGTACTTC. This sequence encodes CASRVAHSLYEQYF. The full variable domain, completed using reference TRBV5-1 and TRBJ2-7, is KAGVTQTPRYLIKTRGQQVTLSCSPISGHRSVSWYQQTPGQGLQFLFEYFSETQRNKGNFPGRFSGRQFSNSRSEMNVSTLELGDSALYLCASRVAHSLYEQYFGPGTRLTVT.

The chain joins TRBV20-1 to TRBJ1-5, with TRBD1 matching 7 bases. The trim removed 3 bases at V and 2 bases at J, leaving 10 bases unmatched. There are 16 residues in the CDR3. CDR1 is DFQATT and CDR2 is SNEGSKA in the germline V gene (reference sequence). The CDR3 here is CSASNRGSVGNQPQHF. The CDR3 bases are TGCAGTGCTAGCAACAGGGGATCGGTTGGCAATCAGCCCCAGCATTTT.

The V call is TRBV5-1, the J call TRBJ2-3, with 9 bases fitting TRBD2. CDR3 size: 16 residues. The V gene end was trimmed by 3 bases and the J gene end by 1 base; junction bases not matched to a gene: 6. CDR1 is SGHRS and CDR2 is YFSETQ in the germline V gene. The CDR3, as DNA: TGCGCCAGCAGCTATGCGGCTAGCGGGGGCACAGATACGCAGTATTTT. It encodes CASSYAASGGTDTQYF.

The CDR3 sequence: CSAREGGVNQPQHF. The CDR3 DNA sequence: TGCAGTGCTCGCGAGGGGGGAGTCAATCAGCCCCAGCATTTT. V and J are TRBV20-1 and TRBJ1-5, with TRBD1 as a possible D gene (6 bases). The CDR3 runs 14 residues. V was clipped by 5 bases and J by 3 bases, with 14 bases between them. The germline gives CDR1 DFQATT, CDR2 SNEGSKA (reference sequence).

V is TRBV29-1 and J is TRBJ2-7, with D perhaps TRBD1 (5 bases). The CDR3 length is 11 residues. Deletions cut 4 bases from V and 6 bases from J, with 10 bases between. Germline CDR1 SQVTM, CDR2 ANQGSEA. The CDR3 region is CSVGGLTEQYF. In nucleotides, the CDR3 is TGCAGCGTTGGGGGCCTTACCGAGCAGTACTTC.

This clonotype came up once. J is TRBJ2-3 and V is TRBV29-1; tentatively, D is TRBD2 (5 bases). The germline gives CDR1 SQVTM, CDR2 ANQGSEA. V lost 3 bases and J lost 0, with 13 bases in between. This CDR3 has 15 amino acids. The CDR3 reads CSVEGLRTSTDTQYF. CDR3 coding DNA: TGCAGCGTTGAGGGTTTGCGGACTAGCACAGATACGCAGTATTTT.

This clonotype occurred a few times. This chain connects TRBV29-1 to TRBJ1-2; a possible D gene is TRBD1 (6 bases). The length of the CDR3 is 14 residues. CDR1 and CDR2 from the germline V gene are SQVTM and ANQGSEA. V was pared by 0 bases and J by 0 bases, with 8 bases between. This CDR3 is CSVEEQGSNYGYTF. CDR3 nucleotides: TGCAGCGTTGAAGAACAGGGATCTAACTATGGCTACACCTTC. The variable domain in full, completed from reference TRBV29-1 and TRBJ1-2, reads SAVISQKPSRDICQRGTSLTIQCQVDSQVTMMFWYRQQPGQSLTLIATANQGSEATYESGFVIDKFPISRPNLTFSTLTVSNMSPEDSSIYLCSVEEQGSNYGYTFGSGTRLTVV.

The gene calls are TRBV10-3 and TRBJ2-7, with 7 bases fitting TRBD1. Trimming cost V 6 bases and J 1 base; bases outside gene matches: 6. Per the germline V gene, CDR1 is ENHRY and CDR2 is SYGVKD. This CDR3 spans 14 amino acids. The CDR3 loop reads CAIRGTASSYEQYF. The DNA of the CDR3 is TGTGCCATCAGAGGGACAGCCTCTTCCTACGAGCAGTACTTC.

This clonotype was seen only a few times. The chain recombines TRBV29-1 with TRBJ2-1; D is uncertain. V was shortened by 3 bases and J by 0 bases, with 6 bases between the two germline ends. Per germline, CDR1 SQVTM and CDR2 ANQGSEA. This CDR3 comprises 13 residues. The CDR3 region is CSVESVSYNEQFF. The CDR3 DNA sequence: TGCAGCGTTGAGTCCGTCTCCTACAATGAGCAGTTCTTC.